Below are 27 T cell receptor beta chains sequenced from a single sample in a study of T cells in Graves' hyperthyroidism and ophthalmopathy (dated by TCRdb to the late 2010s). The library relied on multiplex PCR. Reads for this sample came from an Illumina HiSeq 2000. Amplification of TCR beta CDR3 regions was carried out from RNA transcripts. A first-round RT-PCR of the TCR CDR3 used the HTBI primer set with the Qiagen OneStep RT-PCR kit. TCRdb itself trimmed the public reads at Q25 with fastp, ran MiXCR and retained productive beta chains. Each entry is one CDR3 protein sequence, shown with its most common DNA and genes. A total of fewer than 900,000 distinct CDR3 sequences appear in this sample, roughly 15% of them only once. Of the sample, approximately 8.4% is held by the ten largest clones. Sequenced: blood. These receptors were taken from a man between 18 and 29 years old with Graves' hyperthyroidism.

The V gene is TRBV5-1, the J gene TRBJ2-1, with 9 bases that match TRBD2. From germline, CDR1 is SGHRS and CDR2 YFSETQ. The CDR3 contains 16 residues. With V trimmed by 0 bases and J by 8 bases, 9 bases remained unmatched. CDR3 residues: CASSLGGRAVKDEQFF. The CDR3, as DNA: TGCGCCAGCAGCTTGGGCGGGAGGGCAGTTAAGGATGAGCAGTTCTTC.

This clonotype has ten or more counts. The chain has TRBV2 and TRBJ1-4; D is perhaps TRBD1 (6 bases). CDR3 size: 14 residues. Germline V lookup: CDR1 SNHLY, CDR2 FYNNEI. V lost 6 bases to trimming and J lost 0 bases, with 8 bases between them. CDR3 DNA: TGTGCCAGCAGATACAGGGCAACTAATGAAAAACTGTTTTTT. Translation: CASRYRATNEKLFF.

This clonotype was counted only a few times. This rearrangement joins TRBV6-1 to TRBJ2-3, with TRBD2 matching over 7 bases. The CDR3 loop spans 17 amino acids. V shed 5 bases, J shed 2 bases, and the junction held 13 bases outside the gene matches. Germline assignment: CDR1 MNHNS and CDR2 SASEGT. The CDR3 region is CASSSQRPGGDTDTQYF. The CDR3 bases are TGTGCCAGCAGTTCCCAGAGGCCGGGAGGAGACACAGATACGCAGTATTTT.

In its sample, this clonotype was seen a few times. The chain recombines TRBV28 with TRBJ2-1, with 11 bases identical to TRBD1. Germline V gene sequence: CDR1 MDHEN, CDR2 SYDVKM. V shed 3 bases, J shed 1 base, and the junction held 2 bases outside the gene matches. This CDR3 is 16 amino acids long. The CDR3 DNA sequence: TGTGCCAGCAGTTTCCGGGACAGGGGGTCCTACAATGAGCAGTTCTTC. It yields the protein CASSFRDRGSYNEQFF.

This clonotype was counted many times. V is TRBV28 and J is TRBJ2-2; no clear D. The V end was cut by 6 bases, the J end by 0 bases, with 11 bases between. The germline V gene encodes CDR1 MDHEN and CDR2 SYDVKM. This CDR3 region has 15 residues. This chain's CDR3 is CASSLLAANTGELFF. The CDR3 DNA reads as TGTGCCAGCAGCTTACTGGCGGCGAACACCGGGGAGCTGTTTTTT.

This clonotype was found many times. The V and J genes are TRBV28 and TRBJ2-3, with D hard to call. Trimming cost V 1 base and J 6 bases, with 11 bases left between them. Germline CDR1 reads MDHEN; CDR2 reads SYDVKM. The CDR3 spans 14 residues. The CDR3 DNA sequence: TGTGCCAGCAGTTTATCTAGGTCCCCTGATACGCAGTATTTT. As protein: CASSLSRSPDTQYF.

Turning to this clonotype: This likely comes from a read error, as the CDR3 has no conserved phenylalanine or tryptophan at its end. The V and J genes are TRBV7-9 and TRBJ1-2; no clear D. The CDR3 length is 14 residues. V was pared by 5 bases and J by 8 bases, with 18 bases between. Per the germline V gene, CDR1 is SEHNR and CDR2 is FQNEAQ (reference sequence). The CDR3 spells CASSLTTRAKGYTL. The CDR3 coding sequence is TGTGCCAGCAGCCTCACGACCCGAGCCAAAGGCTACACCCTC.

The V gene is TRBV20-1, the J gene TRBJ2-2; D is perhaps TRBD2 (5 bases). CDR1 is DFQATT, CDR2 SNEGSKA, per germline (reference sequence). The CDR3 is 10 residues long. DNA of the CDR3: TGCAGCGCGGGCACCGGGGAGCTGTTTTTT. This translates into CSAGTGELFF.

This clonotype was observed at least ten times. The genes are TRBV6-1 and TRBJ1-5; the match to TRBD1 covers 11 bases. The V segment lost 4 bases and the J segment 6 bases; nucleotides outside the gene matches: 5. Germline V lookup: CDR1 MNHNS, CDR2 SASEGT. There are 15 residues in the CDR3. The CDR3 here is CASSGTGGASQPQHF. Here the CDR3 DNA reads TGTGCCAGCAGTGGGACAGGGGGCGCGAGTCAGCCCCAGCATTTT.

This clonotype has at least ten counts. The rearrangement uses TRBV7-2 and TRBJ1-1; D perhaps matches TRBD1 (6 bases). This CDR3 has 16 amino acids. The germline V gene has CDR1 SGHTA and CDR2 FQGNSA. Trimming removed 6 bases from V and 2 bases from J, with 19 bases in between. DNA for the CDR3: TGTGCCAGCAGTCCCCGGGACAAGGGCATCAACACTGAAGCTTTCTTT. Protein product: CASSPRDKGINTEAFF.

The chain links TRBV7-8 to TRBJ1-1; D gene ambiguous. V gave up 5 bases and J gave up 1 base, with 8 bases separating them. This CDR3 comprises 13 residues. Germline V gives CDR1 SGHVS, CDR2 FQNEAQ. In DNA, the CDR3 is TGTGCCAGCAGCCCCTTTAAGAACACTGAAGCTTTCTTT. This translates into CASSPFKNTEAFF.

Ten or more counts support this clonotype. This rearrangement joins TRBV12-3 or TRBV12-4 to TRBJ2-1; the match to TRBD1 covers 8 bases. The trim removed 7 bases at V and 2 bases at J, leaving 1 base unmatched. The CDR3 is made up of 13 amino acids. The DNA for the CDR3 is TGTGCCAGCAACAGGGGGACCTACAATGAGCAGTTCTTC. This codes for CASNRGTYNEQFF.

This chain links TRBV9 with TRBJ1-2; D not certain. CDR1 is SGDLS and CDR2 is YYNGEE in the germline V gene. The CDR3 runs to 14 residues. Trimming shortened V by 0 bases and J by 2 bases, and 8 bases separated the two germline ends. The CDR3 sequence: CASSVVAQNYGYTF. DNA of the CDR3: TGTGCCAGCAGCGTAGTCGCGCAGAACTATGGCTACACCTTC.

Many counts were recorded for this clonotype. This chain joins TRBV12-3 or TRBV12-4 and TRBJ1-5; D gene unclear. Trimming took 7 bases from V and 2 from J, leaving 15 bases between them. CDR3 length equals 15 residues. The chain's CDR3 is CASTPTGNGNQPQHF. The DNA for the CDR3 is TGTGCCAGCACCCCAACTGGGAACGGCAATCAGCCCCAGCATTTT.

This chain joins TRBV19 and TRBJ2-1; D is undetermined. The CDR3 is 15 amino acids. Germline V CDR1 and CDR2: LNHDA, SQIVND (reference sequence). V was trimmed by 2 bases and J by 2 bases, leaving 10 bases between them. DNA of the CDR3: TGTGCCAGTAGTATAAGCGACGCGGCCTACAATGAGCAGTTCTTC. Its translation: CASSISDAAYNEQFF.

This clonotype has ten or more counts. The genes are TRBV20-1 and TRBJ2-5; a weak D match, TRBD2 (6 bases). The CDR3 is 15 amino acids. The V gene lost 0 bases and the J gene lost 4 bases, with 15 bases spanning the gap. The germline CDR1 and CDR2 sequences are DFQATT and SNEGSKA (reference sequence). The CDR3 bases are TGCAGTGCTAGAGATCAGACGGGAGTAAGAGAGACCCAGTACTTC. Translating it yields CSARDQTGVRETQYF.

The V gene is TRBV7-2, the J gene TRBJ2-2; perhaps TRBD2 as D (6 bases). CDR1 SGHTA and CDR2 FQGNSA come from the germline V gene. CDR3 size: 18 residues. Trimming shortened V by 2 bases and J by 3 bases, and 19 bases separated the two germline ends. The CDR3 region has the DNA TGTGCCAGCAGCTTAAGGTTGGGACTTAGTCTTTACACCGGGGAGCTGTTTTTT. This encodes CASSLRLGLSLYTGELFF. The entire variable domain, with the rest obtained from reference TRBV7-2 and TRBJ2-2, is as follows: GAGVSQSPSNKVTEKGKDVELRCDPISGHTALYWYRQSLGQGLEFLIYFQGNSAPDKSGLPSDRFSAERTGGSVSTLTIQRTQQEDSAVYLCASSLRLGLSLYTGELFFGEGSRLTVL.

This clonotype occurred many times. The rearrangement links TRBV27 to TRBJ2-7; D ambiguous. The CDR3 sequence is 15 residues long. Germline lookup yields CDR1 MNHEY and CDR2 SMNVEV (reference sequence). Trimming took 1 base from V and 2 from J, leaving 12 bases between them. CDR3 region: CASSLFEDPPYEQYF. The DNA of the CDR3 is TGTGCCAGCAGTTTATTTGAGGATCCACCCTACGAGCAGTACTTC.

This clonotype was found a few times. The chain is built from TRBV6-2 or TRBV6-3 and TRBJ2-1; tentative D call: TRBD2 (6 bases). This CDR3 spans 10 amino acids. V was trimmed by 8 bases and J by 8 bases, leaving 7 bases between them. CDR1 is MNHEY, CDR2 SVGEGT, per germline. CDR3 in DNA: TGTGCCAGCCAGCGGGATGAGCAGTTCTTC. It codes for CASQRDEQFF.

This clonotype was counted ten times or more. This chain joins TRBV2 and TRBJ1-5, with TRBD1 matching 8 bases. The germline V gene has CDR1 SNHLY and CDR2 FYNNEI. The junction had 5 bases not matched to a gene; V was cut back by 3 bases and J by 4 bases. The CDR3 spans 15 residues. The CDR3 DNA reads TGTGCCAGCAGTGATGGCAGGGGGCAGAATCAGCCCCAGCATTTT. Translating gives CASSDGRGQNQPQHF.

The chain combines TRBV29-1 with TRBJ2-7, with 10 bases matching TRBD2. The CDR3 has 13 residues. Unmatched junction bases numbered 2, after V lost 3 bases and J lost 3 bases. The germline CDR1 and CDR2 sequences are SQVTM and ANQGSEA. This chain's CDR3 is CSVETSGYYEQYF. The CDR3 region has the DNA TGCAGCGTTGAGACTAGCGGGTACTACGAGCAGTACTTC.

There are many counts of this clonotype. The chain uses TRBV28 and TRBJ2-1; weak D call: TRBD1 (5 bases). CDR1 is MDHEN and CDR2 is SYDVKM in the germline V gene. Trimming cost V 5 bases and J 6 bases, with 17 bases left between them. The CDR3 runs to 15 residues. CDR3 coding DNA: TGTGCCAGCAGTCCCATACCCCCCCAGGGCAATGAGCAGTTCTTC. It is translated as CASSPIPPQGNEQFF.

Written as DNA, the CDR3 is TGTGCCAGCAGATCGGCGGAGCGGGGGGCCAACGTCCTGACTTTC. Translated: CASRSAERGANVLTF. The genes are TRBV6-1 and TRBJ2-6; possibly TRBD2 for D (5 bases). The CDR3 runs to 15 residues. V shed 6 bases and J shed 4 bases, with 13 bases lying between them. In germline, CDR1 is MNHNS, CDR2 SASEGT.

CDR3 DNA: TGTGCCAGCAGCTTTCGCGGGGGTCCGAACACCGGGGAGCTGTTTTTT. This encodes CASSFRGGPNTGELFF. V and J are TRBV5-4 and TRBJ2-2; TRBD2 agrees at 7 bases. The CDR3 sequence is 16 residues long. V trimming: 2 bases; J trimming: 0 bases; junction bases outside the gene matches: 4. The V gene's germline CDR1 is SGHNT and CDR2 YYREEE (reference sequence).

On this clonotype: Possible read error: a much larger clone is one base away. The rearrangement links TRBV5-1 to TRBJ2-7; a weak D match, TRBD2 (5 bases). CDR3 length equals 15 residues. The V and J ends lost 4 bases and 2 bases respectively, with 16 bases between them. Germline V gene data show CDR1 as SGHRS and CDR2 as YFSETQ. The CDR3 here is CASSAGLRSAYEQYF. The CDR3 DNA is TGCGCCAGCAGCGCCGGACTGCGATCGGCCTACGAGCAGTACTTC.

The genes are TRBV11-3 and TRBJ2-2; tentatively, D is TRBD1 or TRBD2 (5 bases each). CDR3 size: 14 residues. CDR1 is SGHNT and CDR2 is YENEEA in the germline V gene. V was shortened by 5 bases and J by 3 bases, with 10 bases between the two germline ends. This CDR3 reads CASSRDPDTGELFF. In DNA, the CDR3 is TGTGCCAGCAGCCGGGACCCGGACACCGGGGAGCTGTTTTTT.

Worth noting for this clonotype: Sequence at one end of the junction differs from germline and may be a read error. The chain links TRBV7-9 to TRBJ1-3, with 9 bases that match TRBD1. CDR3 length: 17 amino acids. CDR1 and CDR2 (germline): SEHNR, FQNEAQ (reference sequence). The CDR3 coding sequence is TGTACCAGCAGCTTAGGGACAGGGCCTAAATCTGGAAACACCATATATTTT. Translation gives CTSSLGTGPKSGNTIYF. The full variable domain, completed using reference TRBV7-9 and TRBJ1-3, is DTGVSQNPRHKITKRGQNVTFRCDPISEHNRLYWYRQTLGQGPEFLTYFQNEAQLEKSRLLSDRFSAERPKGSFSTLEIQRTEQGDSAMYLCTSSLGTGPKSGNTIYFGEGSWLTVV.